Here is one TCR beta chain with its context. Germline is not matched at one junction end, which may reflect a read error. This sample is drawn from a study of blood T cells in healthy people across ages. The authors ran a second PCR of about 6 to 11 cycles using a sample-barcoded 5' primer and a J-beta primer mix. The study obtained at least 2.5 million CDR3-containing paired-end reads from every sample. TCRdb itself ran the 5' RACE reads through MiXCR, one entry per CDR3 protein. The sample records 780,000 or so distinct CDR3 sequences, 45% to 70% being singletons. The total RNA that was extracted per sample amounted to at least 5.5 micrograms. The material sequenced was blood. This TCR derives from a middle-aged man in good health.

CDR3 protein: CVISEEIAGALRETQYF. The CDR3 region has the DNA TGTGTCATCAGTGAGGAGATAGCGGGAGCCCTCCGAGAGACCCAGTACTTC. J is TRBJ2-5 and V is TRBV10-3, with 9 bases lining up with TRBD2. This CDR3 has 17 amino acids. Germline V gene lookup returns CDR1 ENHRY and CDR2 SYGVKD.